The 10 T cell receptor beta chains reported below all come from one sample, sequenced in a study of T-cell reconstitution after alpha-beta-depleted transplantation in children (dated by TCRdb to 2015 to 2016). In the paper's terms, the treatment or condition label means: allogeneic hematopoietic cell transplantation with graft depleted of TCRalphabeta T cells and CD19 B cells. The library was generated by PCR. The sequencing machine was an Illumina HiSeq 2500. TCR library preparation used molecular barcoding, with unique molecular identifiers applied to normalize quantification of the TCRbeta repertoire. TCRdb redid the processing of the public reads, applying fastp at Q25 and MiXCR, and retained in-frame beta chains. A single entry per CDR3 protein holds the most common genes and DNA from its merged rows. The table for this sample lists about 130,000 distinct CDR3 sequences; roughly 10% of them were counted only once. The top ten constitute less than 25% of the sample.

Source: PBMCs, mostly from graft donor cells, taken 180 days after TCRalphabeta/CD19-depleted stem cell transplant. These receptors were collected from a girl in the first two years of life who had a stem cell transplant for combined immunodeficiency, so the T cells may come from the graft donor.

The chain employs TRBV12-3 or TRBV12-4 and TRBJ2-2; a possible D gene is TRBD2 (5 bases). This CDR3 spans 12 amino acids. Trimming shortened V by 5 bases and J by 8 bases, and 9 bases separated the two germline ends. CDR3 bases: TGTGCCAGCAGTCCCCTAGCTGGGGAGCTGTTTTTT. Protein sequence: CASSPLAGELFF.

Concerning this clonotype: This may stem from a read error, because a much larger clone lies one nucleotide away. This chain connects TRBV20-1 to TRBJ2-1, with D tentatively TRBD2 (6 bases). The CDR3 consists of 15 residues. V was pared by 6 bases and J by 7 bases, with 22 bases between. Germline CDR1 is DFQATT and CDR2 is SNEGSKA (reference sequence). The CDR3, as DNA: TGCAGTGCACGTAGAAGCGGGCAGACTTATAATGAGCAGTTCTTC. Its translation is CSARRSGQTYNEQFF.

V is TRBV20-1 and J is TRBJ2-3; 8 bases are a match to TRBD1. The CDR3 loop spans 15 amino acids. Trimming removed 6 bases from V and 1 base from J; junction bases left unmatched: 9. Germline CDR1 and CDR2: DFQATT and SNEGSKA (reference sequence). CDR3 loop: CSARKGGQGTDTQYF. CDR3 DNA: TGCAGTGCCCGAAAAGGGGGACAGGGCACAGATACGCAGTATTTT.

The CDR3 DNA is TGTGCCAGCAGCCCCCGGTTAGGATCCTACAATGAGCAGTTCTTC. It translates to CASSPRLGSYNEQFF. This chain links TRBV9 with TRBJ2-1; no definite D call. There are 15 residues in the CDR3. Germline CDR1 reads SGDLS; CDR2 reads YYNGEE. V was clipped by 4 bases and J by 1 base, with 12 bases between them.

V and J are TRBV6-1 and TRBJ2-1; D may be TRBD2 (6 bases). Trimming removed 4 bases from V and 9 bases from J, with 16 bases in between. CDR3 length equals 14 residues. CDR1 is MNHNS and CDR2 is SASEGT in the germline V gene. The CDR3 spells CASSVEGLLGEQFF. DNA for the CDR3: TGTGCCAGCAGTGTTGAGGGACTCTTAGGTGAGCAGTTCTTC.

This clonotype was seen more than once but under ten times. The CDR3 region is CAFGYYPGRGVQYF. The CDR3 DNA reads as TGTGCCTTCGGGTACTACCCGGGTAGAGGGGTGCAGTACTTC. This chain links TRBV30 with TRBJ2-7; D might be TRBD1 or TRBD2, each matching 5 bases. Germline loops: CDR1 GTSNPN, CDR2 SVGIG (reference sequence). This CDR3 region has 14 residues. V shed 7 bases and J shed 9 bases, with 25 bases lying between them.

This clonotype was recorded many times. This sequence joins TRBV20-1 and TRBJ1-1, with D tentatively TRBD1 (5 bases). CDR1 is DFQATT and CDR2 is SNEGSKA in the germline V gene (reference sequence). The CDR3 runs to 11 residues. CDR3 sequence (DNA): TGCAGCCAAGGGGCGAACACTGAAGCTTTCTTT. Amino acid sequence: CSQGANTEAFF.

This clonotype has more than one count but fewer than ten. CDR3 DNA: TGTGCCACCAGCAGAGATCCGGGCTACCGGGACAGAAGCTCCTACGAGCAGTACTTC. This encodes CATSRDPGYRDRSSYEQYF. This chain uses TRBV15 with TRBJ2-7; 7 bases are a match to TRBD1. The CDR3 is made up of 19 amino acids. Germline V lookup: CDR1 LNHNV, CDR2 YYDKDF (reference sequence). V was clipped by 0 bases and J by 0 bases; unmatched bases: 14.

The rearrangement joins TRBV7-2 to TRBJ2-7, with 8 bases identical to TRBD1. V lost 6 bases, J lost 5 bases, and 6 bases stayed unmatched. CDR1 is SGHTA and CDR2 is FQGNSA in the germline V gene. The CDR3 has 13 residues. The CDR3 nucleotides read TGTGCCAGCAGGCCAGGGGGCAACGACGAGCAGTACTTC. Translation: CASRPGGNDEQYF.

This chain links TRBV20-1 with TRBJ1-6, with 11 bases identical to TRBD1. Germline-derived CDR1 and CDR2 are DFQATT and SNEGSKA (reference sequence). After removal of 3 bases from V and 7 bases from J, the junction contained 8 bases not matched to a gene. This CDR3 comprises 16 residues. CDR3 loop: CSASHLRDRGNSPLHF. CDR3 DNA sequence: TGCAGTGCTAGCCACCTTCGGGACAGGGGGAATTCACCCCTCCACTTT.